This T cell receptor beta chain stems from a study of neoadjuvant nivolumab and ipilimumab in lung cancer. Whole-study context: The combination arm added day-1 ipilimumab 1 mg/kg to nivolumab 3 mg/kg on days 1, 15, 29.

The study's findings and limits: Pretherapy blood TCR richness correlated positively with resected tumor richness. Only two of four nivolumab-treated tumors gained richness and clonality by surgery. Only a small number of samples underwent TCR sequencing.

Clones were read by immunoSEQ multiplex PCR, and TCRdb kept only the in-frame ones, dropping some. The sample holds 25,000 to 35,000 clones, 90% seen once. Germline lookup yields CDR1 MNHNS and CDR2 SASEGT. With 2 bases removed from V and 3 bases from J, the gap between germline ends came to 7 bases. CDR3 length: 13 residues. Details on this clone: Its antigen is undetermined.

The material was peripheral blood, obtained after neoadjuvant nivolumab, alone or with ipilimumab, at or shortly before surgery. The V and J genes are TRBV6-1 and TRBJ1-1; maybe TRBD1 (6 bases). This TCR was recovered from an adult with non-small cell lung cancer. CDR3 protein: CASSERGDTEAFF. The CDR3 DNA follows: TGTGCCAGCAGTGAAAGGGGGGACACTGAAGCTTTCTTT.